Here is one TCR beta chain with its context. CDR1 and CDR2 (germline): SQVTM, ANQGSEA. The CDR3 length is 14 residues. The trim removed 4 bases at V and 0 bases at J, leaving 0 bases unmatched. This specimen comes from a study of blood T cell repertoires in COVID-19. Looking at the study overall: The samples span acute and convalescent COVID-19 from the United States, Italy and Spain.

Study processing details: Scientists estimated how many nucleated cells there were by amplifying reference gene primers. Profiled with immunoSEQ multiplex PCR; TCRdb holds only in-frame clones, not every one. D and trimming were read from the DNA, whereas the V and J calls and clone size are those reported in that table. The sample lists some 70,000 clones, over 80% seen once, with approximately 8% in the top ten. The rearrangement links TRBV29-1 to TRBJ2-2; TRBD2 aligns across 9 bases. Material: peripheral blood. The sequence derives from a man between 50 and 59 years old with active COVID-19. The chain's CDR3 is CSVGTSANTGELFF. DNA of the CDR3: TGCAGCGTTGGGACTAGCGCGAACACCGGGGAGCTGTTTTTT.